This section outlines one TCR beta chain sequence together with its context. This clonotype was recorded a few times. No antigen is known for it. No clone much larger than this one lies a single base away; base qualities are absent. This sample is part of a study of blood T cells in healthy people across ages (dated by TCRdb to the mid-2010s). Looking at the study overall: In model experiments, roughly one uniquely barcoded TCR beta cDNA molecule per two T cells was captured by template switching. Using deep sequencing normalized with unique cDNA molecular identifiers, the study measured how TCR beta repertoire diversity changes with age. The donors were split into four age groups: young (average around 15 years), middle-aged (around 37), aged (approximately 60) and long-lived (approximately 80). Two additional independent replicas of 1 million unique cDNA reads from the same blood draw were analyzed for two donors (one aged 18 to 29 and one aged 80 or older).

Donors were roughly 40 systemically healthy Caucasian individuals from Russia aged 6 to 90 years. Each donor gave ten milliliters of peripheral blood, drawn into EDTA-treated Vacutainer tubes. Ficoll-Paque density-gradient centrifugation was used to isolate PBMCs, with at least 7 million per sample. Trizol reagent was used to extract total RNA from PBMCs, with at least 6 micrograms per sample. The percentages of naive CD45RAhigh/CD27high T cells were determined by flow cytometry on a PBMC aliquot from every donor. Unmatched junction bases come to 6, with V trimmed by 4 bases and J by 9 bases. Via the germline V gene, CDR1 is SQVTM and CDR2 ANQGSEA. The CDR3 sequence holds 14 residues, the cysteine and phenylalanine included. This entry keeps only the CDR3 DNA: 42 bases, framed from base 1. General findings and caveats noted by the study authors: Compared with the aged group, the long-lived group had more naive CD4+ T cells, fewer expanded clones and increased TCR diversity, a pattern suggesting age selection. There was a strong correlation between observed TCR beta diversity and the percentage of naive T cells measured by flow cytometry. Because donor CMV infection status was unknown, age-related changes in expanded clonotypes were potentially confounded. Estimates of total diversity from one million sequenced T cells were regarded as lower bounds and underestimates. As age increased, observed TCR beta diversity per million T cells dropped in a roughly linear way, and a significant reduction was already evident by age 40. Bulk unsorted PBMC profiling prevented conclusive comparison of naive and antigen-experienced compartments.

The library relied on 5' RACE. The sequencing machine was an Illumina HiSeq 2500. A second PCR of 7 to 11 cycles was run with a J-beta primer mix and a sample-barcoded 5' primer. A unique molecular identifier was introduced onto each TCR beta cDNA molecule by a template-switch 5' adaptor carrying 12 random nucleotides. Each sample yielded at least 2.5 million CDR3-containing paired-end reads. First-strand cDNA was synthesized from all RNA with the Mint cDNA synthesis kit, primed by a TRBC-specific oligonucleotide. Following uracil-DNA glycosylase treatment, a first 18-cycle PCR with universal primers M1SS and BC2_uni_R was performed on all cDNA. Processing in the source paper ran as follows. For normalization, 1 million high-quality reads were randomly selected from each sample, with every read carrying a distinct molecular identifier. Reads sharing molecular identifiers were discarded rather than binned into consensus sequences. CDR3 identification, clonotype clustering and error correction used MiTCR with a Q25 quality threshold and the strictest error-elimination algorithm. Lower-bound total TCR beta diversity was estimated with a nonparametric unseen species model using Euler transformation. TCRdb reran the public reads through fastp at Q25 and MiXCR, keeping productive beta chains. Every distinct CDR3 protein forms one entry, paired with its most common genes and DNA. The authors' filters were not applied to this entry. For this sample there are some 1,000,000 distinct CDR3 sequences; approximately 25% appear just once. 0.65% to 0.75% of the sample is held by the ten biggest clonotypes.

Separately, the same data were catalogued under a study of T cells of mothers and their children. Reported in the second study: Nine systemically healthy Caucasian individuals served as donors, namely three mothers together with their six children. cDNA synthesis consumed the entire amount of extracted RNA, loaded at approximately 1.6 ug RNA in each 15 ul reaction. In the second PCR, the M1S primer added sample barcodes and 2-4 random nucleotides. Each mother yielded over 9.5 million TCR beta CDR3 reads and each child 3 million or so reads. In both related and unrelated pairs, thymic selection shapes the output of TCR recombination in a similar way, with inherited differences having only a minor effect. Normalized repertoire overlap in related mother-child pairs was always slightly higher than in unrelated mother-child pairs, but the difference was never significant. No persistent microchimeric T cell clones were found, with a detection sensitivity of approximately 100 clones per million clonotypes. To look for features that set related mother-child pairs apart from unrelated individuals, the researchers ran deep NGS to compare the TCR beta repertoires of mothers and children. The mean age was around 40 +/- 4 years for the mothers and about 12 +/- 4 years for the children. After adapter ligation was performed with NEBNext reagents, the libraries were sequenced on an Illumina HiSeq 2000 with 100+100 nt paired-end reads. To prevent cross-contamination, the mother and child libraries were prepared a month apart and were sequenced in separate runs. For each donor, between about 500,000 and 2,200,000 distinct TCR beta clonotypes were identified. Naive TCR beta clonotypes were estimated from low-frequency clonotypes matched to each donor's FACS-determined naive share, without sorting.

This clonotype originated in a girl aged 2 to 10 in good health. Sequenced: blood. The chain is assembled from TRBV29-1 and TRBJ2-1; 13 junctional bases match TRBD2. The bases read TGCAGCGTTGTAGGACTAGCGGGAGCCGGTGAGCAGTTCTTC. Translated, it gives CSVVGLAGAGEQFF.